The sequence of this TCR beta chain was determined in a study of cytomegalovirus exposure and HLA in healthy donors. Primers: 60 Vbeta forward and 13 Jbeta reverse. Libraries were prepared by immunoSEQ multiplex PCR; TCRdb keeps only in-frame clonotypes and omits some of them. The sample holds some 34,000 clones. Germline values: CDR1 MNHEY, CDR2 SVGAGI. The CDR3 sequence is 11 residues long. The V gene lost 9 bases and the J gene lost 7 bases, with 9 bases spanning the gap. Sequenced material: PBMCs. The V call is TRBV6-5, the J call TRBJ2-2; D might be TRBD2 (6 bases). The TCR was taken from a woman in her thirties or forties in good health and CMV-seropositive. The CDR3 sequence: CASSGNGELFF. CDR3 sequence (DNA): TGTGCCAGTAGCGGTAACGGGGAGCTGTTTTTT.